A single sample is the source of the 31 T cell receptor beta chains below, sequenced in a study of human T cells and chemical hapten exposure. TCRdb fed the 5' RACE reads into MiXCR, producing one record per CDR3 protein. The profile shows approximately 150,000 distinct CDR3 sequences, 4.1% of them singletons. Before extraction, the whole blood was not fractionated, and total RNA was taken from it. Every receptor here comes from a female donor in good health.

This clonotype was found many times. J is TRBJ2-5 and V is TRBV20-1, with TRBD2 identical over 14 bases. Germline assignment: CDR1 DFQATT and CDR2 SNEGSKA (reference sequence). V lost 6 bases to trimming and J lost 4 bases; unmatched junction nucleotides: 13. The CDR3 consists of 17 residues. The CDR3 is CSAKPRMTSGGVETQYF. The CDR3 DNA reads TGCAGTGCAAAGCCCCGTATGACTAGCGGGGGGGTAGAGACCCAGTACTTC.

The table lists this clonotype with many counts. The chain carries TRBV18 and TRBJ1-5; D is undetermined. CDR1 and CDR2 from the germline V gene are KGHSH and LQKENI. V was cut by 5 bases and J by 1 base, with 6 bases left in between. The CDR3 has 13 amino acids. The CDR3 region is CASSDKSNQPQHF. The CDR3 region has the DNA TGTGCCAGCTCAGACAAAAGCAATCAGCCCCAGCATTTT.

Details on this clonotype: A much larger clone differs by one base, so this may be a read error. This chain joins TRBV9 and TRBJ2-1; D unclear. Trimming pared 0 bases from V and 9 bases from J, leaving 13 bases between. The CDR3 totals 14 residues. The V gene's germline CDR1 is SGDLS and CDR2 YYNGEE. CDR3 region: CASSVEYGCGEQFF. The CDR3 DNA sequence: TGTGCCAGCAGCGTAGAGTATGGTTGTGGTGAGCAGTTCTTC.

In its sample, this clonotype was seen many times. The J gene is TRBJ1-6, the V gene TRBV10-2; a possible D gene is TRBD1 (6 bases). The CDR3 contains 14 residues. Looked up from germline, CDR1 is WSHSY and CDR2 is SAAADI. The V and J ends lost 6 bases and 9 bases respectively, with 15 bases between them. The CDR3 bases are TGCGCCAGCAGAAAGGACAGAGGGAGTTCACCCCTCCACTTT. Its translation: CASRKDRGSSPLHF.

This clonotype was picked up many times. The chain joins TRBV7-6 to TRBJ1-5, with D unclear. This CDR3 is built from 14 residues. V was clipped by 5 bases and J by 3 bases, with 11 bases between them. In germline, CDR1 is SGHVS, CDR2 FNYEAQ. CDR3 loop: CASSLQSTNQPQHF. CDR3 sequence (DNA): TGTGCCAGCAGCCTCCAGTCCACCAATCAGCCCCAGCATTTT.

Note on this clonotype: A single base separates this from a much larger clone, so it may be a read error. The CDR3 DNA is TGTGCCAGCAGAGCCCCTTTGGAGGGTGCCACTGAAGCTTTCTTT. It translates to CASRAPLEGATEAFF. The rearrangement joins TRBV2 to TRBJ1-1; D not certain. CDR3 length: 15 amino acids. The V gene's germline CDR1 is SNHLY and CDR2 FYNNEI. V lost 6 bases to trimming and J lost 4 bases, with 18 bases between them. Complete variable domain (other parts from reference TRBV2 and TRBJ1-1): EPEVTQTPSHQVTQMGQEVILRCVPISNHLYFYWYRQILGQKVEFLVSFYNNEISEKSEIFDDQFSVERPDGSNFTLKIRSTKLEDSAMYFCASRAPLEGATEAFFGQGTRLTVV.

This clonotype came up many times. V gene TRBV5-8 combines with J gene TRBJ2-1; 7 bases map to TRBD1. There are 11 residues in the CDR3. In germline, CDR1 is SGHTS, CDR2 YDEGEE. V shed 5 bases and J 16 bases; nucleotides not matched to a gene: 9. The CDR3 DNA reads as TGTGCCAGCAGACGGGACAGCTGGAGTTTCTTC. Amino acid sequence: CASRRDSWSFF. The full variable domain, completed using reference TRBV5-8 and TRBJ2-1, is EAGVTQSPTHLIKTRGQQATLRCSPISGHTSVYWYQQALGLGLQFLLWYDEGEERNRGNFPPRFSGRQFPNYSSELNVNALELEDSALYLCASRRDSWSFFGPGTRLTVL.

The table lists this clonotype with many counts. The chain combines TRBV29-1 with TRBJ1-1; TRBD1 might be the D (6 bases). The CDR3 runs to 12 residues. Trimming cost V 6 bases and J 4 bases, with 12 bases left between them. Germline assignment: CDR1 SQVTM and CDR2 ANQGSEA. The CDR3 DNA reads as TGCAGCGTAAACAGGGTAGGCACTGAAGCTTTCTTT. Translation: CSVNRVGTEAFF. The variable domain in full, with the rest retrieved from reference TRBV29-1 and TRBJ1-1, is SAVISQKPSRDICQRGTSLTIQCQVDSQVTMMFWYRQQPGQSLTLIATANQGSEATYESGFVIDKFPISRPNLTFSTLTVSNMSPEDSSIYLCSVNRVGTEAFFGQGTRLTVV.

This clonotype was observed many times. V and J are TRBV6-4 and TRBJ1-1, with a weak D call TRBD1 (6 bases). Germline CDR1 is MRHNA and CDR2 is SNTAGT. This CDR3 has 13 amino acids. The V end was cut by 8 bases, the J end by 2 bases, with 12 bases between. The CDR3 DNA follows: TGTGCCAGCCCCCAGGGGCTAAACACTGAAGCTTTCTTT. Translated, it gives CASPQGLNTEAFF.

This clonotype came up many times. The chain is built from TRBV25-1 and TRBJ2-3, with TRBD1 identical over 7 bases. The CDR3 is 13 residues long. V gave up 4 bases and J gave up 10 bases; unmatched junction bases: 8. Germline lookup yields CDR1 MGHDK and CDR2 SYGVNS. The CDR3 loop reads CASSVTGAHAQYF. The CDR3 bases are TGTGCCAGCAGTGTTACAGGGGCCCACGCGCAGTATTTT.

This clonotype has a count of ten or more. The chain is built from TRBV5-1 and TRBJ1-2; weak D call: TRBD1 (6 bases). V shed 2 bases and J shed 6 bases, with 14 bases lying between them. Germline V gives CDR1 SGHRS, CDR2 YFSETQ. The CDR3 is made up of 14 amino acids. This chain's CDR3 is CASSFEGGFNGYTF. For the CDR3, the DNA is TGCGCCAGCAGCTTCGAAGGGGGGTTTAATGGCTACACCTTC.

This clonotype was seen ten or more times. The CDR3 nucleotides are TGTGCCAGCAGTGAATCGACAGTCAGTGGCTACACCTTC. Translating it yields CASSESTVSGYTF. This rearrangement joins TRBV25-1 to TRBJ1-2; weak D call: TRBD1 (5 bases). Germline values: CDR1 MGHDK, CDR2 SYGVNS. The germline V and J ends were trimmed by 1 base and 7 bases, with 10 bases remaining between them. This CDR3 region has 13 residues.

This clonotype was seen many times. This chain connects TRBV7-9 to TRBJ2-3, with D tentatively TRBD2 (5 bases). The CDR3 has 13 amino acids. V lost 0 bases and J 7 bases, leaving 8 bases between the germline ends. Germline V gene lookup returns CDR1 SEHNR and CDR2 FQNEAQ (reference sequence). The CDR3 nucleotides read TGTGCCAGCAGCTTAGCGCGAGGGAATACGCAGTATTTT. This gives the protein CASSLARGNTQYF.

This clonotype appeared many times. V gene TRBV11-2 combines with J gene TRBJ1-2, with 7 bases lining up with TRBD1. Germline CDR1 is SGHAT and CDR2 is FQNNGV. V lost 1 base and J lost 4; bases outside the gene matches: 9. CDR3 length: 16 residues. The CDR3 nucleotides read TGTGCCAGCAGCTTAGCCCGGAGAGGGGGCGGCTATGGCTACACCTTC. This translates into CASSLARRGGGYGYTF.

A note on this clonotype: A clone one base away is much larger, so this may be a read error. The chain carries TRBV25-1 and TRBJ1-2, with D tentatively TRBD1 (5 bases). This CDR3 is built from 15 residues. Trimming cost V 0 bases and J 4 bases, with 12 bases left between them. Germline V gene data show CDR1 as MGHDK and CDR2 as SYGVNS. Written as DNA, the CDR3 is TGTGCCAGCAGTGAATATGAGGGGAGCGGCTATGGCTACACCTTC. Translated, it gives CASSEYEGSGYGYTF.

This clonotype was observed many times. The chain carries TRBV3-1 and TRBJ2-1; TRBD2 agrees at 9 bases. In germline, CDR1 is LGHDT, CDR2 YNNKEL (reference sequence). The ends lost 3 bases at V and 2 bases at J; junction bases unmatched: 8. The CDR3 sequence is 17 residues long. In DNA, the CDR3 is TGTGCCAGCAGCCACCAGATGACTAGCGGACCCTACAATGAGCAGTTCTTC. Its translation is CASSHQMTSGPYNEQFF.

This clonotype turned up a few times. The rearrangement links TRBV7-2 to TRBJ2-1; no reliable D call. Looked up from germline, CDR1 is SGHTA and CDR2 is FQGNSA. This CDR3 has 12 amino acids. V was shortened by 3 bases and J by 4 bases, with 4 bases between the two germline ends. CDR3 nucleotide sequence: TGTGCCAGCAGCTTGCGGTACAATGAGCAGTTCTTC. It translates to CASSLRYNEQFF.

In its sample, this clonotype was seen many times. CDR3 coding DNA: TGTGCCAGCAGCTTGTTGGTTTCCCCCTACAATGAGCAGTTCTTC. It specifies CASSLLVSPYNEQFF. The chain couples TRBV7-9 to TRBJ2-1; D is unclear. Per germline, CDR1 SEHNR and CDR2 FQNEAQ (reference sequence). V was cut by 3 bases and J by 2 bases, with 11 bases left in between. The CDR3 has 15 residues.

This chain links TRBV7-3 with TRBJ2-1; D gene unclear. The CDR3 totals 12 residues. The germline V and J ends were trimmed by 5 bases and 6 bases, with 8 bases remaining between them. Germline V gene sequence: CDR1 SGHTA, CDR2 FQGTGA. The CDR3 sequence: CASSGPGNEQFF. CDR3 nucleotide sequence: TGTGCCAGCAGCGGACCCGGCAATGAGCAGTTCTTC.

This clonotype was seen many times. The chain couples TRBV9 to TRBJ2-5; 7 nucleotides align to TRBD2. Germline V gene lookup returns CDR1 SGDLS and CDR2 YYNGEE. V was pared by 0 bases and J by 5 bases, with 7 bases of the junction left unmatched. This CDR3 is 15 amino acids long. CDR3 residues: CASSVGAGVAETQYF. DNA for the CDR3: TGTGCCAGCAGCGTAGGGGCGGGGGTAGCGGAGACCCAGTACTTC.

In its sample, this clonotype was seen many times. This chain uses TRBV20-1 with TRBJ2-1; TRBD2 is a possible D gene (6 bases). CDR3 length: 18 amino acids. Germline V gives CDR1 DFQATT, CDR2 SNEGSKA (reference sequence). The V and J ends lost 1 base and 3 bases respectively, with 22 bases between them. The CDR3: CSARVGSGSSDHYNEQFF. In DNA form, the CDR3 reads TGCAGTGCTAGAGTGGGGAGCGGTTCTAGCGACCACTACAATGAGCAGTTCTTC.

The sample holds many counts of this clonotype. Here the CDR3 DNA reads TGTGCCGGAGTACTAAGAACCGGGGAGCTGTTTTTT. It specifies CAGVLRTGELFF. The chain joins TRBV5-4 to TRBJ2-2; D remains ambiguous. The CDR3 runs 12 residues. The V gene's germline CDR1 is SGHNT and CDR2 YYREEE (reference sequence). V was cut by 10 bases and J by 5 bases, with 12 bases left in between.

This clonotype has ten or more counts. The V gene is TRBV27, the J gene TRBJ1-5; TRBD1 matches at 10 bases. Germline V lookup: CDR1 MNHEY, CDR2 SMNVEV (reference sequence). The trim removed 4 bases at V and 5 bases at J, leaving 11 bases unmatched. The CDR3 loop spans 17 amino acids. CDR3 protein: CASSYGPGDRGHQPQHF. Here the CDR3 DNA reads TGTGCCAGCAGTTACGGCCCCGGGGACAGGGGTCATCAGCCCCAGCATTTT.

To note about this clonotype: A much larger clone differs by one base, so this may be a read error. The CDR3 end shows no conserved phenylalanine or tryptophan, and so a read error is likely. The rearrangement links TRBV20-1 to TRBJ1-4, with D hard to call. CDR1 is DFQATT, CDR2 SNEGSKA, per germline (reference sequence). Trimming pared 6 bases from V and 4 bases from J, leaving 12 bases between. CDR3 length equals 13 residues. CDR3 bases: TGCAGTGCCCCCCGGATCCTTAATGAAAAACTGTTTATT. Amino acids: CSAPRILNEKLFI.

The chain joins TRBV30 to TRBJ1-4, with D possibly being TRBD1 (5 bases). Germline V gene data show CDR1 as GTSNPN and CDR2 as SVGIG (reference sequence). The CDR3 has 14 residues. Trimming removed 7 bases from V and 0 bases from J, with 12 bases in between. The CDR3 here is CASDQGTTNEKLFF. The CDR3, as DNA: TGTGCCTCGGATCAGGGAACAACTAATGAAAAACTGTTTTTT.

The sample holds many counts of this clonotype. This chain uses TRBV20-1 with TRBJ2-3, with 10 bases lining up with TRBD1. Germline V CDR1 and CDR2: DFQATT, SNEGSKA (reference sequence). The length of the CDR3 is 14 residues. V dropped 6 bases and J dropped 5; count of bases not matched to a gene: 8. The CDR3 reads CSAQTGGAGDTQYF. The CDR3, as DNA: TGCAGTGCCCAGACAGGGGGCGCAGGAGATACGCAGTATTTT.

This clonotype came up many times. This sequence joins TRBV28 and TRBJ1-2; D is possibly TRBD1 (5 bases). V was cut by 7 bases and J by 5 bases, with 29 bases left in between. Germline V lookup: CDR1 MDHEN, CDR2 SYDVKM. The CDR3 sequence is 18 residues long. CDR3 coding DNA: TGTGCCAGCATTAACGGAAAATGGGGGGAGGGGCAACCTTATGGCTACACCTTC. It codes for CASINGKWGEGQPYGYTF.

Many counts were recorded for this clonotype. The V gene is TRBV12-3 or TRBV12-4, the J gene TRBJ2-1, with D possibly TRBD2 on 6 matching bases. The CDR3 has 18 amino acids. V was clipped by 10 bases and J by 7 bases, with 32 bases between them. This CDR3 reads CATRGLAVRDFGWNEQFF. CDR3 in DNA: TGTGCCACCCGAGGGCTGGCGGTTCGGGACTTCGGCTGGAATGAGCAGTTCTTC.

Notes on this clonotype: A much larger clone lies one base from this, so it may be a read error. The chain couples TRBV20-1 to TRBJ2-7; 12 bases are shared with TRBD1. The germline gives CDR1 DFQATT, CDR2 SNEGSKA (reference sequence). V lost 5 bases and J lost 6; bases outside the gene matches: 8. This CDR3 is built from 14 residues. Here the CDR3 reads CSAARDRGQAEQYF. The CDR3 DNA is TGCAGTGCTGCCCGGGACAGGGGGCAGGCCGAGCAGTACTTC.

A few counts support this clonotype. A much larger clone sits a single nucleotide away, making a read error possible. This rearrangement joins TRBV6-1 to TRBJ1-1; no definite D call. The ends were cut back, 4 bases at V and 1 base at J, with 13 bases in the middle. CDR3 size: 15 residues. Germline CDR1 reads MNHNS; CDR2 reads SASEGT. CDR3 region: CASSVGRLRNTEAFF. The CDR3 coding sequence is TGTGCCAGCAGTGTTGGACGGTTAAGGAACACTGAAGCTTTCTTT.

This clonotype was counted ten times or more. J is TRBJ2-1 and V is TRBV9, with 9 nucleotides matching TRBD1. Per the germline V gene, CDR1 is SGDLS and CDR2 is YYNGEE. The CDR3 has 15 amino acids. The J segment lost 7 bases and the V segment lost 2 bases, leaving 7 bases of the junction unmatched. The CDR3 loop reads CASSVPSGTGNEQFF. Here the CDR3 DNA reads TGTGCCAGCAGCGTCCCTTCCGGGACAGGGAATGAGCAGTTCTTC.